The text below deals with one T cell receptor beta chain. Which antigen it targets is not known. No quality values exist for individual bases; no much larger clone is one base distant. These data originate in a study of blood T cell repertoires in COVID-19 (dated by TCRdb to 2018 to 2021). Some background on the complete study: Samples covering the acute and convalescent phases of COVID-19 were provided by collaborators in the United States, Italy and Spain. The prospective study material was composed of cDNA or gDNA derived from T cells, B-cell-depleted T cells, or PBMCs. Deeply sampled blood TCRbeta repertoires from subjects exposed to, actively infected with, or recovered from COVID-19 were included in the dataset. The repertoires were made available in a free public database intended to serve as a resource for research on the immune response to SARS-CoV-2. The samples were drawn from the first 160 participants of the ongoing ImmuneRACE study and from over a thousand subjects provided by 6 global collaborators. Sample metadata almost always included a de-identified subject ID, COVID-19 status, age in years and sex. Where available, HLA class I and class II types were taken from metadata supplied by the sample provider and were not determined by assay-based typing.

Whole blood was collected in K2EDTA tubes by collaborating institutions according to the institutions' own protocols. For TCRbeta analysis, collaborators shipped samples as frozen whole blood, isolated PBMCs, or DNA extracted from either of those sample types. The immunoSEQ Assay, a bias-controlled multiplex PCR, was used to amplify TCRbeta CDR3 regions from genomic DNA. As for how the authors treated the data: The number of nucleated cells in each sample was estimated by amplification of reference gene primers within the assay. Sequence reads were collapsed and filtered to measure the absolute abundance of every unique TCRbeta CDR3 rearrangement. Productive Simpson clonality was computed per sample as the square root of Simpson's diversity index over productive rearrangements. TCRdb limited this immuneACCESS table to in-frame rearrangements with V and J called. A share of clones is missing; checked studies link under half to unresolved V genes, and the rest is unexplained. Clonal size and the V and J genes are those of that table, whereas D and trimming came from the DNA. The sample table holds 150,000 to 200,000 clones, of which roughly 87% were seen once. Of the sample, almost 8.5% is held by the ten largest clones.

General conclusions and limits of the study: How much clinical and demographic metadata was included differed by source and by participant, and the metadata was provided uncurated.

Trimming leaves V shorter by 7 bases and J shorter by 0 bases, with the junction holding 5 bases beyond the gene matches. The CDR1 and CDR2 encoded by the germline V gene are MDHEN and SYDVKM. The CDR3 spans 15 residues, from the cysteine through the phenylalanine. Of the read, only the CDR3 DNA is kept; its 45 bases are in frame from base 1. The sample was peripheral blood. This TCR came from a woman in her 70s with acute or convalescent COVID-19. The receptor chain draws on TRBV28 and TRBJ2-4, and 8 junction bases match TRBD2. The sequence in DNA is TGTGCCAGCATCGACGGGGGGGTAGCCAAAAACATTCAGTACTTC. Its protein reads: CASIDGGVAKNIQYF.